These 28 T cell receptor beta chains share one sample of origin, sequenced in a study of circulating CD8 cells and anti-PD-1 response in melanoma. The QIAseq Immune Repertoire TCR panel built the libraries from roughly 15 ng of total RNA. TCRdb used MiXCR to reprocess the reads, holding one entry per CDR3 protein. The profile shows several hundred distinct CDR3 sequences, 5.8% of them singletons. From live CD3+CD8+TCRalphabeta+ cells, four PD-1 and/or TIGIT subsets were sorted. Sequencing used CD8+ T cells from PBMCs, obtained at baseline or after one month of anti-PD-1 therapy (not recorded which). These receptors all stem from a human donor with melanoma.

This clonotype is termed large. The chain combines TRBV7-2 with TRBJ2-7; D unclear. The germline CDR1 and CDR2 sequences are SGHTA and FQGNSA. The V end lost 5 bases, the J end lost 0 bases, and 5 bases lay between the germline ends. The CDR3 has 12 residues. DNA for the CDR3: TGTGCCAGCAGCGTACTCTCCTACGAGCAGTACTTC. Its translation: CASSVLSYEQYF. Looking up the rest from reference TRBV7-2 and TRBJ2-7 gives the full variable domain: GAGVSQSPSNKVTEKGKDVELRCDPISGHTALYWYRQSLGQGLEFLIYFQGNSAPDKSGLPSDRFSAERTGGSVSTLTIQRTQQEDSAVYLCASSVLSYEQYFGPGTRLTVT.

By sample fraction, this clonotype is medium-sized. The chain employs TRBV7-2 and TRBJ2-7; tentatively, D is TRBD1 (6 bases). CDR3 size: 12 residues. From germline, CDR1 is SGHTA and CDR2 FQGNSA. V shed 3 bases and J shed 6 bases, with 9 bases lying between them. In nucleotides, the CDR3 is TGTGCCAGCAGCTTCGGCAGGGGCGAGCAGTACTTC. This sequence encodes CASSFGRGEQYF.

This chain joins TRBV28 and TRBJ2-3; D ambiguous. The CDR3 runs 14 residues. Trimming took off 6 bases at V and 4 bases at J, with 14 bases between the two ends. The germline CDR1 and CDR2 sequences are MDHEN and SYDVKM. DNA for the CDR3: TGTGCCAGCAGACGTGACTCGGCCGCAGATACGCAGTATTTT. This codes for CASRRDSAADTQYF. Combining the CDR3 with reference TRBV28 and TRBJ2-3 gives the whole variable domain DVKVTQSSRYLVKRTGEKVFLECVQDMDHENMFWYRQDPGLGLRLIYFSYDVKMKEKGDIPEGYSVSREKKERFSLILESASTNQTSMYLCASRRDSAADTQYFGPGTRLTVL.

This clonotype ranks as large (0.1 to 1%). The chain uses TRBV27 and TRBJ1-1, with D possibly matching TRBD1 (6 bases). Trimming removed 5 bases from V and 0 bases from J, with 13 bases in between. CDR1 and CDR2 (germline): MNHEY, SMNVEV (reference sequence). CDR3 length: 15 amino acids. The CDR3 here is CASSPRGGMNTEAFF. The CDR3, as DNA: TGTGCCAGCAGTCCCAGGGGTGGCATGAACACTGAAGCTTTCTTT.

This clonotype ranks as large. This rearrangement joins TRBV24-1 to TRBJ2-1; TRBD2 aligns across 15 bases. This CDR3 is built from 17 residues. Per the germline V gene, CDR1 is KGHDR and CDR2 is SFDVKD. V was pared by 3 bases and J by 9 bases, with 8 bases of the junction left unmatched. Here the CDR3 DNA reads TGTGCCACCAGTGATATGGGACTAGCGGGAGGTCTGGGTGAGCAGTTCTTC. Translated: CATSDMGLAGGLGEQFF.

By its share, this clonotype is medium-sized. The chain joins TRBV28 to TRBJ2-7; the match to TRBD1 covers 7 bases. The trim removed 7 bases at V and 6 bases at J, leaving 21 bases unmatched. CDR1 is MDHEN, CDR2 SYDVKM, per germline. The CDR3 runs 17 residues. The CDR3 DNA sequence: TGTGCCAGCACCTCGGATTGGGACAGAACTATTTTGGGCGAGCAGTACTTC. Translation gives CASTSDWDRTILGEQYF.

This clonotype came up a few times. A much larger clone differs by one base, so this may be a read error. The chain couples TRBV28 to TRBJ2-7; no reliable D call. V was shortened by 2 bases and J by 0 bases, with 14 bases between the two germline ends. The CDR3 has 16 residues. The germline V gene has CDR1 MDHEN and CDR2 SYDVKM. The CDR3 loop is CASSLVNPQASYEQYF. Written as DNA, the CDR3 is TGTGCCAGCAGTTTAGTTAACCCACAAGCCTCCTACGAGCAGTACTTC. The whole variable domain, filled in from reference TRBV28 and TRBJ2-7, reads DVKVTQSSRYLVKRTGEKVFLECVQDMDHENMFWYRQDPGLGLRLIYFSYDVKMKEKGDIPEGYSVSREKKERFSLILESASTNQTSMYLCASSLVNPQASYEQYFGPGTRLTVT.

The rearrangement uses TRBV2 and TRBJ2-4; 16 nucleotides align to TRBD2. The CDR3 covers 16 residues. Germline V gene lookup returns CDR1 SNHLY and CDR2 FYNNEI. Trimming took 8 bases from V and 1 from J; bases not matched to a gene: 2. The CDR3 reads CASGTSGRDAKNIQYF. The CDR3 DNA follows: TGTGCCAGCGGGACTAGCGGGAGGGATGCCAAAAACATTCAGTACTTC.

By share, this clonotype ranks as large. The rearrangement links TRBV27 to TRBJ2-1; TRBD2 agrees at 12 bases. V lost 6 bases and J lost 10; bases outside the gene matches: 13. This CDR3 has 16 residues. Germline-derived CDR1 and CDR2 are MNHEY and SMNVEV (reference sequence). DNA of the CDR3: TGTGCCAGCAGCGCCAACCTGGGACTAGCGGGTAGAGAGCAGTTCTTC. It encodes CASSANLGLAGREQFF.

By share, this clonotype ranks as medium-sized. The chain links TRBV29-1 to TRBJ2-2; 11 bases match TRBD2. Germline values: CDR1 SQVTM, CDR2 ANQGSEA. This CDR3 contains 18 residues. V was clipped by 7 bases and J by 4 bases; unmatched bases: 17. CDR3 DNA sequence: TGCAGCGCCCGGGGACTAGCGGTTAGTGATTCGATCACCGGGGAGCTGTTTTTT. Translated: CSARGLAVSDSITGELFF.

This CDR3 is CASSGLAGEYEQFF. CDR3 DNA: TGTGCCAGCAGTGGGCTAGCGGGAGAGTATGAGCAGTTCTTC. This chain connects TRBV28 to TRBJ2-1; 10 nucleotides line up with TRBD2. J lost 8 bases, V lost 5 bases, and 6 bases had no gene match. This CDR3 spans 14 amino acids. CDR1 is MDHEN, CDR2 SYDVKM, per germline.

By sample fraction, this clonotype is large. This chain links TRBV29-1 with TRBJ1-1, with D tentatively TRBD1 (5 bases). The CDR3 contains 13 residues. V lost 4 bases, J lost 1 base, and 10 bases lay in between. In germline, CDR1 is SQVTM, CDR2 ANQGSEA. The CDR3 loop is CSVVGGSNTEAFF. CDR3 coding DNA: TGCAGCGTTGTGGGGGGTTCGAACACTGAAGCTTTCTTT.

Sample share makes this clonotype large (0.1 to 1%). The rearrangement uses TRBV24-1 and TRBJ2-7, with a possible D match to TRBD2 (6 bases). The V end lost 9 bases, the J end lost 4 bases, and 18 bases lay between the germline ends. Germline V lookup: CDR1 KGHDR, CDR2 SFDVKD. The CDR3 length is 14 residues. The CDR3 loop is CATSPGLGGYEQYF. As DNA, the CDR3 is TGTGCCACCTCCCCGGGTCTGGGGGGATACGAGCAGTACTTC.

In this sample, this clonotype is medium-sized. The rearrangement joins TRBV19 to TRBJ1-5, with a weak D call TRBD1 (6 bases). Germline assignment: CDR1 LNHDA and CDR2 SQIVND (reference sequence). CDR3 length: 19 amino acids. With 2 bases removed from V and 3 bases from J, the gap between germline ends came to 23 bases. The CDR3 DNA reads as TGTGCCAGTAGTATACCCCTCCGAGACAGGACCCATCCCAATCAGCCCCAGCATTTT. It translates to CASSIPLRDRTHPNQPQHF.

By its share, this clonotype is medium-sized. The chain combines TRBV10-3 with TRBJ2-7; TRBD1 matches 8 bases. CDR1 is ENHRY and CDR2 is SYGVKD in the germline V gene. This CDR3 has 13 residues. V lost 8 bases to trimming and J lost 5 bases; unmatched junction nucleotides: 8. The DNA for the CDR3 is TGTGCCATCTCTTGGACAGGGCCCAACGAGCAGTACTTC. Translating it yields CAISWTGPNEQYF.

This clonotype is judged large. V gene TRBV24-1 combines with J gene TRBJ2-2; 7 positions match TRBD2. CDR1 and CDR2 from the germline V gene are KGHDR and SFDVKD. The CDR3 runs 12 residues. V shed 9 bases and J 6 bases; nucleotides not matched to a gene: 3. The CDR3 protein is CATAGVAGELFF. CDR3 DNA sequence: TGTGCCACCGCGGGGGTGGCCGGGGAGCTGTTTTTT.

This clonotype is medium-sized within its sample. The rearrangement uses TRBV28 and TRBJ2-7; D unresolved. The CDR3 sequence is 14 residues long. CDR1 is MDHEN and CDR2 is SYDVKM in the germline V gene. V lost 3 bases and J 6 bases, leaving 15 bases between the germline ends. CDR3: CASSFVNQQAEQYF. In DNA form, the CDR3 reads TGTGCCAGCAGTTTCGTCAACCAACAAGCCGAGCAGTACTTC.

This clonotype is labeled medium-sized. V gene TRBV5-4 combines with J gene TRBJ2-1; the D gene is possibly TRBD2 (5 bases). Trimming left V 2 bases short and J 9 bases short, with 15 bases between. The germline CDR1 and CDR2 sequences are SGHNT and YYREEE (reference sequence). CDR3 length equals 14 residues. CDR3 nucleotides: TGTGCCAGCAGCTTCGTCATCAGCCGGGGTGAGCAGTTCTTC. This gives the protein CASSFVISRGEQFF.

With regard to this clonotype: A much larger clone lies one base from this, so it may be a read error. The chain joins TRBV28 to TRBJ2-1, with 9 bases fitting TRBD2. Per germline, CDR1 MDHEN and CDR2 SYDVKM. CDR3 length: 15 residues. The CDR3 DNA sequence: TGTGCCAGCAGTTTAGGCGGGGGGGCCGGGAATGAGCAGTGCTTC. Its translation: CASSLGGGAGNEQCF.

This clonotype has a handful of counts. The rearrangement links TRBV19 to TRBJ2-2; D is tentatively TRBD1 or TRBD2 (5 bases each). Germline values: CDR1 LNHDA, CDR2 SQIVND (reference sequence). CDR3 size: 15 residues. V was clipped by 5 bases and J by 1 base, with 11 bases between them. The CDR3 is CASSAWDGNTGELFF. The CDR3 DNA is TGTGCCAGTAGTGCGTGGGACGGGAACACCGGGGAGCTGTTTTTT.

This clonotype was detected a few times. This rearrangement joins TRBV19 to TRBJ2-1, with TRBD1 identical over 8 bases. This CDR3 has 13 residues. Germline values: CDR1 LNHDA, CDR2 SQIVND (reference sequence). The V segment lost 10 bases and the J segment 3 bases; nucleotides outside the gene matches: 5. The CDR3 loop is CATGTGLYNEQFF. Here the CDR3 DNA reads TGTGCCACAGGGACAGGCCTCTACAATGAGCAGTTCTTC.

Judged by abundance, this clonotype is large. The V and J genes are TRBV29-1 and TRBJ2-1; 7 bases fit TRBD2. CDR1 is SQVTM, CDR2 ANQGSEA, per germline. The CDR3 runs to 15 residues. Germline trimming cut 3 bases from V and 5 bases from J; bases unmatched to any gene: 10. DNA for the CDR3: TGCAGCGTTGATGATGCGGGAGAGGTAAACAATGAGCAGTTCTTC. Its translation is CSVDDAGEVNNEQFF.

Sample share makes this clonotype large. The chain uses TRBV12-3 or TRBV12-4 and TRBJ2-7; TRBD2 matches at 9 bases. The CDR3 covers 17 residues. The V segment lost 7 bases and the J segment 7 bases; nucleotides outside the gene matches: 20. CDR3: CASKGAPREGPSGEQYF. The CDR3 nucleotides are TGTGCCAGCAAGGGGGCCCCGCGGGAGGGCCCTAGCGGGGAGCAGTACTTC.

This clonotype counts as medium-sized. The gene calls are TRBV28 and TRBJ2-3, with 10 bases matching TRBD2. CDR3 length: 13 amino acids. CDR1 is MDHEN and CDR2 is SYDVKM in the germline V gene. Trimming removed 10 bases from V and 8 bases from J; junction bases left unmatched: 9. The CDR3 reads CATSGLAGATQYF. The CDR3 region has the DNA TGTGCCACTTCCGGGCTAGCGGGAGCTACGCAGTATTTT.

This clonotype was seen a few times. This chain connects TRBV29-1 to TRBJ2-3; the D is unclear. The better agreement between TRBJ1-5 and the DNA end casts doubt on the J call. Germline V gene data show CDR1 as SQVTM and CDR2 as ANQGSEA. This CDR3 has 13 amino acids. The CDR3 reads CSVLGGVIVTQHF. CDR3 bases: TGCAGCGTTTTGGGTGGGGTTATTGTTACGCAGCATTTT.

Turning to this clonotype: This CDR3 fails to terminate in the conserved phenylalanine or tryptophan, so it likely reflects a read error. The rearrangement joins TRBV19 to TRBJ1-2, with a possible D match to TRBD1 (5 bases). The CDR3 is 16 residues long. Germline V gene data show CDR1 as LNHDA and CDR2 as SQIVND (reference sequence). V shed 3 bases and J shed 8 bases, with 22 bases lying between them. Written as DNA, the CDR3 is TGTGCCAGTAGTATTGGGACTCGGGGACCCACCCTAGGCTACACCTCC. Translating it yields CASSIGTRGPTLGYTS.

Relative to its sample, this clonotype is large. The chain links TRBV27 to TRBJ1-1; perhaps TRBD1 as D (6 bases). Germline lookup yields CDR1 MNHEY and CDR2 SMNVEV (reference sequence). The CDR3 covers 16 residues. V lost 0 bases, J lost 3 bases, and 14 bases lay in between. CDR3 protein: CASSLSVGGHDTEAFF. The CDR3 DNA reads as TGTGCCAGCAGTTTATCCGTCGGGGGGCACGACACTGAAGCTTTCTTT.

On this clonotype: A read error may produce the germline difference seen at one junction end. This chain connects TRBV4-2 to TRBJ2-7; the match to TRBD1 covers 7 bases. CDR1 is LGHNA and CDR2 is YNFKEQ in the germline V gene. The CDR3 covers 15 residues. This CDR3 reads CASSQAVQGSYEQYF. CDR3 nucleotide sequence: TGCGCCAGCAGCCAAGCGGTACAGGGGTCCTACGAGCAGTACTTC.